This TCR beta chain was sequenced for a study of vaccination effects on CD4 cells after COVID-19. The V end was cut by 5 bases, the J end by 6 bases, with 14 bases between. The CDR3 sequence is 13 residues long. Points on this clone: What it binds is not known.

This table comes from immunoSEQ multiplex PCR, and its TCRdb copy is limited to in-frame clones, with some not included. Of about 24,000 clones listed, over 70% were seen once; the top ten hold approximately 23%. Before sequencing took place, the ViraFEST assay used viral peptide pools to expand antigen-specific CD4+ T cells. Following a 10-day culture, CD4+ T cells were purified. BNT162b2 vaccine or mRNA-1273 vaccine was given to participants in two doses. This chain connects TRBV12-3 or TRBV12-4 to TRBJ2-7; either TRBD1 or TRBD2 may fit D (5 bases each). The TCR sequence derives from a human donor who received a COVID-19 vaccine. This material consisted of CD4+ T cells from PBMCs cultured with HCoV-NL63 spike peptides, taken after COVID-19 vaccination. CDR3 DNA: TGTGCCAGCAGTCTACAGGAGGCCAGCGAGCAGTACTTC. It yields the protein CASSLQEASEQYF.